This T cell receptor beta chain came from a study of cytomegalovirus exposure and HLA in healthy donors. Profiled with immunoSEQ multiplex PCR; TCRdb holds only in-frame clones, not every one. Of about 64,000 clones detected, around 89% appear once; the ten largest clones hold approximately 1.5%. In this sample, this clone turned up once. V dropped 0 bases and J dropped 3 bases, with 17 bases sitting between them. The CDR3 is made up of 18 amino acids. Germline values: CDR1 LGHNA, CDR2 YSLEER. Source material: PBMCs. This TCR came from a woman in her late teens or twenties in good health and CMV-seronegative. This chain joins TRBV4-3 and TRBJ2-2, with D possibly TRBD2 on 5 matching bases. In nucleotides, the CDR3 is TGCGCCAGCAGCCAAGATCCTCCCATCGAAGCGGACACCGGGGAGCTGTTTTTT. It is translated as CASSQDPPIEADTGELFF.